The clone carrying this T cell receptor (beta chain) was seen more than once but under ten times. This specimen comes from a study of beta chain features in type 1 diabetes. The CDR3 loop spans 14 amino acids. Trimming took 0 bases from V and 2 from J; bases not matched to a gene: 0. CDR1 is SGHRS, CDR2 YFSETQ, per germline. Reverse transcription of all isolated RNA meant that expressed TCRB transcripts were sequenced. The repertoire was sequenced with immunoSEQ multiplex PCR; TCRdb's copy has only in-frame clones and lacks some. The data contain around 290,000 clones, about 8.5% of them singletons. The chain links TRBV5-1 to TRBJ2-7; 9 nucleotides match TRBD2. The sequenced material came from central memory CD4+ T cells from blood. The receptor comes from a woman younger than 30 in good health. The CDR3 is CASSLASGTYEQYF. The CDR3 nucleotides read TGCGCCAGCAGCTTGGCTAGCGGGACCTACGAGCAGTACTTC.